Given below is one TCR beta chain in context. This specimen comes from a study of blood T cell repertoires in COVID-19. Study in general: The origin of the acute and convalescent COVID-19 samples was the United States, Italy and Spain.

TCRdb keeps only in-frame clones here, not all; method: immunoSEQ multiplex PCR. The table lists 95,000 to 150,000 clones, roughly four fifths of them singletons. The source material was peripheral blood. This receptor was obtained from an older woman with acute or convalescent COVID-19.

CDR3 in amino acids: CASDSGYGYTF. CDR3 nucleotide sequence: TGTGCCAGCGATTCGGGCTATGGCTACACCTTC. The chain couples TRBV3-1 (or the pseudogene TRBV3-2) to TRBJ1-2; D gene unclear. CDR1 is LGHDT, CDR2 YNNKEL, per germline (reference sequence). V lost 8 bases and J 4 bases, leaving 8 bases between the germline ends. The CDR3 totals 11 residues.